The 25 T cell receptor delta chains reported below all come from one sample, sequenced in a study of γδ T cells in repeated Plasmodium falciparum infection. TCRdb reanalysed the multiplex PCR reads with CATT. This table has tens of thousands of delta-chain clones, 1.7% appearing once. Gammadelta T cells were flow-sorted from PBMC into Vgamma9/Vdelta2+ and Vdelta2-negative populations for bulk analysis. Sequencing was performed on gamma-delta T cells from blood. Receptor source: a pool of human donors (malaria-infected and uninfected, not separated).

This clone was seen more than once but under ten times. TCRdb records a much larger clone's protein for this DNA, with a difference at residue 5 that likely arises from a read error; the protein given is the translation of the DNA. This chain connects TRDV1 to TRDJ1; 12 bases map to TRDD3. The J gene is absent in TCRdb and was assigned here via DNA matching to germline. Per the germline V gene, CDR1 is TSWWSYY and CDR2 is QGS. This CDR3 has 23 amino acids. The CDR3 protein is CALGKLGPSYDWGIQGNTDKLIF. The CDR3 DNA reads TGTGCTCTTGGGAAACTGGGGCCTTCCTACGACTGGGGGATACAAGGGAACACCGATAAACTCATCTTT.

This clone occurred a few times. One base separates it from a far larger clone, so it is likely a read error. The same CDR3 is also encoded by other DNA sequences in this sample. The chain links TRDV1 to TRDJ1; 7 nucleotides match TRDD2. In the absence of a J gene in TCRdb, the DNA was matched to germline to assign it here. V lost 1 base to trimming and J lost 0 bases; unmatched junction nucleotides: 20. The CDR3 extends over 21 amino acids. The germline V gene encodes CDR1 TSWWSYY and CDR2 QGS. The CDR3 protein is CALGEPTFLFLTQGYTDKLIF. The CDR3 DNA is TGTGCTCTTGGGGAACCTACCTTCCTCTTCCTAACCCAAGGGTACACCGATAAACTCATCTTT.

A word on this clone: A far larger clone is only one base removed, so a read error is likely. This chain joins TRDV1 and TRDJ1; 10 nucleotides agree with TRDD3. TCRdb gives no J gene; it was assigned here by matching the DNA to germline. CDR1 is TSWWSYY, CDR2 QGS, per germline. This CDR3 region has 21 residues. With 4 bases clipped from V and 3 bases from J, the junction kept 23 bases outside the gene matches. CDR3 region: CALGAFPSKVGGYRYADKLIF. CDR3 coding DNA: TGTGCTCTTGGGGCATTTCCCTCGAAGGTTGGGGGATACAGGTACGCCGATAAACTCATCTTT.

This clone was counted a few times. The protein held in TCRdb is that of a much larger clone and does not match this DNA's translation at residue 7, likely because of a read error; the protein shown is translated from the DNA. The chain has TRDV1 and TRDJ1, with 8 positions matching TRDD3. In the absence of a J gene in TCRdb, the DNA was matched to germline to assign it here. Germline V gives CDR1 TSWWSYY, CDR2 QGS. J was trimmed by 0 bases and V by 3 bases; bases with no gene match: 18. CDR3 size: 20 residues. The CDR3: CALGELFWGTSLKYTDKLIF. CDR3 nucleotides: TGTGCTCTTGGGGAGTTATTCTGGGGGACGAGTTTAAAGTACACCGATAAACTCATCTTT.

This clone is judged medium-sized. Other DNA sequences of this sample code for an identical CDR3. The rearrangement uses TRDV1 and TRDJ1; no reliable D call. CDR3 size: 15 residues. V gave up 6 bases and J gave up 0 bases, with 14 bases separating them. Germline values: CDR1 TSWWSYY, CDR2 QGS. The CDR3 coding sequence is TGTGCTCTTGGTCGCGCCGGCCCGTACACCGATAAACTCATCTTT. It translates to CALGRAGPYTDKLIF.

Comment on this clone: A far larger clone is a single base away, which makes a read error likely. Other DNA variants within this sample encode the same CDR3. This chain joins TRDV1 and TRDJ1; weak D call: TRDD2 (6 bases). No J gene is reported in TCRdb; it was inferred here by comparing the DNA with germline. The CDR3 loop spans 21 amino acids. The ends were cut back, 4 bases at V and 2 bases at J, with 32 bases in the middle. CDR1 is TSWWSYY, CDR2 QGS, per germline. In DNA form, the CDR3 reads TGTGCTCTTGGGGTTCAAGGGTGGCTCCTACTTCGTACTTCGTATACCGATAAACTCATCTTT. Encoded protein: CALGVQGWLLLRTSYTDKLIF.

This clone was seen many times. A read error is likely here: a far larger clone is one base away. Other DNA sequences in this sample translate to the same CDR3. The chain carries TRDV1 and TRDJ1; 7 bases map to TRDD3. As TCRdb names no J gene, one was assigned here on the basis of a DNA match to germline. This CDR3 is built from 16 residues. Germline CDR1 is TSWWSYY and CDR2 is QGS. With 3 bases clipped from V and 10 bases from J, the junction kept 17 bases outside the gene matches. CDR3 region: CALGDPYPGGPVGLIF. CDR3 DNA sequence: TGTGCTCTTGGGGACCCGTACCCTGGGGGCCCAGTTGGACTCATCTTT.

This clone was counted only a few times. A read error likely explains why the TCRdb protein, taken from a much larger clone, differs from this DNA's translation at residue 13; the protein shown is translated from the DNA. The V gene reported is TRDV1; the J gene is uncalled; the table calls TRDD3, which could not be checked here. The CDR3 length is 18 residues. The germline V gene has CDR1 TSWWSYY and CDR2 QGS. The CDR3 nucleotides are TGTGCTCTTGGGGAAGCCTACCCCCACTGGGGGATATGGCGAGCGCTCATCTTT. Translated, it gives CALGEAYPHWGIWRALIF.

In its sample, this clone was seen many times. This sequence is one base from a far larger clone and is likely a read error. The same CDR3 also results from other DNA sequences found in this sample. V usage is TRDV1 and J usage is TRDJ1, with TRDD2 identical over 7 bases. CDR1 is TSWWSYY and CDR2 is QGS in the germline V gene. CDR3 length equals 19 residues. DNA for the CDR3: TGTGCTCTTGGGACCTCTATTCCTACAGTGTGGGAGTACACTGATAAACTCATCTTT. Protein sequence: CALGTSIPTVWEYTDKLIF.

This clone appeared many times. The genes are TRDV1 and TRDJ1, with 9 bases lining up with TRDD2. Germline V gene sequence: CDR1 TSWWSYY, CDR2 QGS. The CDR3 contains 21 residues. After removal of 5 bases from V and 0 bases from J, the junction contained 22 bases not matched to a gene. Here the CDR3 DNA reads TGTGCTCTTGGGCATTCCTTCCTACGCCCGTACTGGGTCCCGTACACCGATAAACTCATCTTT. This gives the protein CALGHSFLRPYWVPYTDKLIF.

Only a few counts were recorded for this clone. The translation of this DNA and the TCRdb protein of a much larger clone differ at residue 7, probably owing to a read error; the protein shown here is translated from the DNA. The chain combines TRDV1 with TRDJ1; D is possibly TRDD3 (5 bases). Assignment of the J gene here rests on matching the DNA to germline, because TCRdb gives none. The CDR3 is 19 amino acids. V dropped 2 bases and J dropped 0 bases, with 22 bases sitting between them. Germline CDR1 and CDR2: TSWWSYY and QGS. The CDR3 here is CALGEGVGARRGYTDKLIF. The CDR3 DNA reads TGTGCTCTTGGGGAAGGCGTTGGGGCCCGGAGAGGGTACACCGATAAACTCATCTTT.

For this clone: The protein given by TCRdb reflects a much larger clone and differs at residue 19 from this DNA's translation, likely from a read error; the protein shown is the DNA's translation. The V and J genes are TRDV1 and TRDJ1; TRDD3 agrees at 12 bases. Trimming took 3 bases from V and 3 from J; bases not matched to a gene: 29. Germline V gene sequence: CDR1 TSWWSYY, CDR2 QGS. The CDR3 spans 24 residues. The CDR3 DNA follows: TGTGCTCTTGGGGACTCAAGGAGACGCGGTGTACTGGGGGATACCGAACGTGCCGCCGATAAACTCATCTTT. It specifies CALGDSRRRGVLGDTERAADKLIF.

For this clone: The protein given by TCRdb reflects a much larger clone and differs at residue 5 from this DNA's translation, likely from a read error; the protein shown is the DNA's translation. The chain uses TRDV1 and TRDJ1; 9 nucleotides line up with TRDD3. Unmatched junction bases numbered 24, after V lost 3 bases and J lost 1 base. Germline V gene data show CDR1 as TSWWSYY and CDR2 as QGS. This CDR3 has 22 amino acids. The CDR3 DNA is TGTGCTCTTGGGGACCTAAAGGCCTCCTTGGCTGGGGGATTCACCTGCACCGATAAACTCATCTTT. Encoded protein: CALGDLKASLAGGFTCTDKLIF.

This rearrangement joins TRDV1 to TRDJ1, with 12 bases identical to TRDD3. TCRdb leaves out the J gene; it was filled in here by matching the DNA to germline. After removal of 2 bases from V and 0 bases from J, the junction contained 19 bases not matched to a gene. Germline CDR1 reads TSWWSYY; CDR2 reads QGS. This CDR3 is 22 amino acids long. Here the CDR3 reads CALGEVLNGPSGGYVDTDKLIF. CDR3 nucleotides: TGTGCTCTTGGGGAAGTCTTAAACGGGCCTTCTGGGGGATACGTCGACACCGATAAACTCATCTTT.

About this clone: A read error is the likely source, as a far larger clone sits one nucleotide away. In the same sample, other DNA sequences code for this CDR3. This rearrangement joins TRDV1 to TRDJ1, with TRDD3 identical over 10 bases. Because TCRdb records no J gene, it was assigned here through a match of the DNA to germline. CDR3 length: 20 residues. The trim removed 1 base at V and 0 bases at J, leaving 14 bases unmatched. Germline loops: CDR1 TSWWSYY, CDR2 QGS. CDR3 sequence: CALGEPSYLTGGCYTDKLIF. The CDR3 bases are TGTGCTCTTGGGGAACCTTCTTACCTTACTGGGGGATGTTACACCGATAAACTCATCTTT.

This clone was picked up many times. This sequence is one base from a far larger clone and is likely a read error. The sample contains more than one DNA sequence encoding this CDR3. The genes are TRDV1 and TRDJ1; D gene unclear. Trimming pared 0 bases from V and 2 bases from J, leaving 13 bases between. Germline V lookup: CDR1 TSWWSYY, CDR2 QGS. The CDR3 totals 16 residues. The CDR3 region is CALGELLPLYTDKLIF. In nucleotides, the CDR3 is TGTGCTCTTGGGGAACTACTCCCCCTTTATACCGATAAACTCATCTTT.

In this sample, this clone turned up a few times. TCRdb's listed protein matches a much larger clone and diverges from this DNA's translation at residue 15, likely through a read error; the protein shown comes from the DNA. DNA for the CDR3: TGTGCTCTTGGGGAACTGGACGGTACGTTAACTGTGTACACCAATAAACTCATCTTT. Encoded protein: CALGELDGTLTVYTNKLIF. No V gene call was produced; the J gene was TRDJ1; whether TRDD3, the table's D call, matches the DNA was not checked. The CDR3 runs 19 residues.

This clone was observed many times. A far bigger clonotype differs at one base, so this is likely a read error. The same CDR3 can be traced to other DNA sequences in this sample. The rearrangement joins TRDV2 to TRDJ1, with 7 bases that match TRDD3. The CDR3 extends over 17 amino acids. Germline-derived CDR1 and CDR2 are GEAIGNYY and EKD. In nucleotides, the CDR3 is TGCGCCTGTGACAACCGCCTACTGGGGTTTAACACCGATAAACTCATCTTT. This translates into CACDNRLLGFNTDKLIF.

With respect to this clone: Since a far larger clone is one base different, this is likely a read error. Different DNA sequences within this sample yield the same CDR3. The V gene is TRDV1, but the J gene lacks a call; TRDD3 is the table's D call, not checked against the DNA. Germline V gene lookup returns CDR1 TSWWSYY and CDR2 QGS. The CDR3 consists of 26 residues. The CDR3 reads CALGDTPLPQNVTLKYWGRYTDKLIF. The CDR3 DNA reads TGTGCTCTTGGGGATACGCCCTTACCTCAGAACGTCACCCTCAAGTACTGGGGACGATACACCGATAAACTCATCTTC.

The table lists this clone with many counts. The CDR3 DNA reads TGTGCTCTTGGGGATGGTTTCCCCCCCTTGTACACCGATAAACTCATCTTT. Its protein product is CALGDGFPPLYTDKLIF. The chain employs TRDV1 and TRDJ1, with no clear D. Trimming removed 3 bases at V and 0 bases at J, with 17 bases between. This CDR3 has 17 residues. In germline, CDR1 is TSWWSYY, CDR2 QGS.

Comment on this clone: The protein in TCRdb stems from a much larger clone and differs at residue 16 from this DNA's translation, likely a read error; here the protein is translated from the DNA. The V call is TRDV2, the J call TRDJ2; TRDD3 matches 8 bases. The J gene comes from matching the DNA to germline here; TCRdb lacks it. This CDR3 spans 21 amino acids. Looked up from germline, CDR1 is GEAIGNYY and CDR2 is EKD. For the CDR3, the DNA is TGTGCCTGTGACACCGGTACGGTAGCGTACTGGGGGGGCCCTTTGGCAGCACAACTCTTCTTT. As protein: CACDTGTVAYWGGPLAAQLFF.

This clone was seen at least ten times. TCRdb attributes to this sequence the protein of a much larger clone, which differs from the DNA translation at residue 16; a read error is likely, and the protein displayed is translated from the DNA. TRDV1 is the V gene, and the J gene was not called; the tabulated D call, TRDD3, remains unverified against the DNA. Germline lookup yields CDR1 TSWWSYY and CDR2 QGS. The CDR3 sequence is 18 residues long. CDR3 residues: CALGEFFLLSRNTDKPIF. CDR3 sequence (DNA): TGTGCTCTTGGGGAATTTTTCCTACTTAGCCGTAACACCGATAAACCCATCTTT.

This clone rates as medium-sized (0.01 to 0.1%). Given a much more abundant clone one base away, this may be a read error. This CDR3 is also generated by other DNA sequences in the sample. This sequence joins TRDV1 and TRDJ1; TRDD3 aligns across 11 bases. Germline lookup yields CDR1 TSWWSYY and CDR2 QGS. The V and J ends lost 9 bases and 4 bases, in that order; junction bases with no gene match: 7. This CDR3 has 14 amino acids. CDR3 sequence: CALLGDTGFDKLIF. CDR3 DNA: TGTGCTCTCCTGGGGGATACAGGCTTCGATAAACTCATCTTT.

This clone has at least ten counts. TCRdb's protein, taken from a much larger clone, differs from this DNA's translation at residue 5, likely owing to a read error; the protein displayed comes from the DNA. This sequence joins TRDV1 and TRDJ1; D is possibly TRDD3 (5 bases). The CDR3 extends over 13 amino acids. Trimming stripped 5 bases from V and 10 bases from J, with 17 bases between. CDR1 TSWWSYY and CDR2 QGS come from the germline V gene. The CDR3 reads CALGYPWIWRLIF. The CDR3 bases are TGTGCTCTTGGGTACCCTTGGATATGGAGACTCATCTTT.

Concerning this clone itself: A far larger clone is just one base off, so this is likely a read error. The sample holds other DNA sequences that translate to the same CDR3. The chain employs TRDV1 and TRDJ1; 8 bases align to TRDD3. Germline lookup yields CDR1 TSWWSYY and CDR2 QGS. Trimming cost V 3 bases and J 6 bases; bases outside gene matches: 15. CDR3 length: 17 amino acids. CDR3 sequence (DNA): TGTGCTCTTGGGGAGCCGGGAAATACTGGGGGGACAAATAAACTCATCTTT. The encoded protein is CALGEPGNTGGTNKLIF.